This passage covers 6 T cell receptor beta chains from one sample sequenced in a study of blood T cell repertoires in COVID-19. Sequencing was performed with immunoSEQ multiplex PCR; in TCRdb, only in-frame clones are kept and a portion is missing. The sample records roughly 25,000 clones, 75% to 90% being singletons. The sample consisted of peripheral blood. The source is a human donor in a cohort sampled during active COVID-19.

The V and J genes are TRBV11-3 and TRBJ2-1, with D perhaps TRBD2 (6 bases). The CDR3 covers 15 residues. Between the trimmed V and J ends, which lost 1 base and 8 bases, there was a span of 15 bases. Germline values: CDR1 SGHNT, CDR2 YENEEA. CDR3 bases: TGTGCCAGCAGCTTAGTGGGTCTAGCGAACGATGAGCAGTTCTTC. This translates into CASSLVGLANDEQFF.

V is TRBV19 and J is TRBJ2-2; 7 bases match TRBD2. This CDR3 spans 14 amino acids. J was trimmed by 3 bases and V by 8 bases; bases with no gene match: 6. CDR1 and CDR2 from the germline V gene are LNHDA and SQIVND (reference sequence). CDR3: CASARRGDTGELFF. In nucleotides, the CDR3 is TGTGCCAGTGCAAGACGGGGGGACACCGGGGAGCTGTTTTTT.

CDR3 residues: CASSFQAEPADTQYF. CDR3 in DNA: TGTGCCAGCAGCTTCCAAGCGGAGCCGGCAGATACGCAGTATTTT. This chain uses TRBV7-8 with TRBJ2-3; weak D call: TRBD2 (5 bases). The CDR3 spans 15 residues. The V gene's germline CDR1 is SGHVS and CDR2 FQNEAQ. V was pared by 3 bases and J by 4 bases, with 14 bases between.

V is TRBV9 and J is TRBJ1-4; the D gene is possibly TRBD1 (5 bases). The germline V and J ends were trimmed by 3 bases and 8 bases, with 14 bases remaining between them. Per the germline V gene, CDR1 is SGDLS and CDR2 is YYNGEE. The CDR3 has 14 amino acids. CDR3 amino acids: CASSEGLHEEKLFF. The CDR3 coding sequence is TGTGCCAGCAGCGAGGGACTTCATGAGGAAAAACTGTTTTTT.

The rearrangement joins TRBV10-3 to TRBJ2-7; TRBD1 aligns across 11 bases. V lost 10 bases and J lost 4; bases outside the gene matches: 6. Germline V gene data show CDR1 as ENHRY and CDR2 as SYGVKD. The CDR3 runs to 13 residues. Here the CDR3 reads CATRTGGNYEQYF. The CDR3 region has the DNA TGTGCCACCCGGACAGGGGGCAATTACGAGCAGTACTTC.

CDR3 loop: CASSPGQVGGYTF. CDR3 DNA: TGCGCCAGCAGCCCGGGACAGGTCGGAGGCTACACCTTC. The chain employs TRBV10-2 and TRBJ1-2; 8 nucleotides match TRBD1. V was clipped by 6 bases and J by 8 bases; unmatched bases: 8. Germline lookup yields CDR1 WSHSY and CDR2 SAAADI. The CDR3 has 13 residues.